Presented here are 13 T cell receptor beta chains from one specimen sequenced in a study of blood T cell repertoires in COVID-19. Assay: immunoSEQ multiplex PCR; the TCRdb copy retains only in-frame clones and omits some. Here the sample spans about 68,000 clones, approximately 88% being singletons. The sequenced sample consisted of peripheral blood. Source of these receptors: a human donor in a cohort sampled during active COVID-19.

The chain recombines TRBV28 with TRBJ2-7, with TRBD2 identical over 8 bases. V trimming: 7 bases; J trimming: 5 bases; junction bases outside the gene matches: 10. This CDR3 spans 14 amino acids. The germline CDR1 and CDR2 sequences are MDHEN and SYDVKM. The CDR3 protein is CASTTGGSPHEQYF. The CDR3 nucleotides read TGTGCCAGCACCACGGGGGGGTCTCCCCACGAGCAGTACTTC. The entire variable domain, with the rest obtained from reference TRBV28 and TRBJ2-7, is as follows: DVKVTQSSRYLVKRTGEKVFLECVQDMDHENMFWYRQDPGLGLRLIYFSYDVKMKEKGDIPEGYSVSREKKERFSLILESASTNQTSMYLCASTTGGSPHEQYFGPGTRLTVT.

The genes are TRBV6-2 or TRBV6-3 and TRBJ2-2; 7 bases agree with TRBD1. V shed 4 bases and J 4 bases; nucleotides not matched to a gene: 6. CDR1 and CDR2 from the germline V gene are MNHEY and SVGEGT. The CDR3 totals 15 residues. CDR3 in amino acids: CASSSGGTGTGELFF. The CDR3 region has the DNA TGTGCCAGCAGTTCAGGGGGTACGGGCACCGGGGAGCTGTTTTTT.

V usage is TRBV3-1 (or the pseudogene TRBV3-2) and J usage is TRBJ2-7; D is undetermined. V was cut by 5 bases and J by 4 bases, with 9 bases left in between. The CDR3 is made up of 12 amino acids. Germline assignment: CDR1 LGHDT and CDR2 YNNKEL (reference sequence). CDR3 in DNA: TGTGCCAGCAGCTCAGGCTATTACGAGCAGTACTTC. It translates to CASSSGYYEQYF.

This sequence joins TRBV28 and TRBJ2-7, with 8 bases matching TRBD2. Germline V gene data show CDR1 as MDHEN and CDR2 as SYDVKM. The CDR3 totals 12 residues. After removal of 6 bases from V and 4 bases from J, the junction contained 2 bases not matched to a gene. CDR3 in DNA: TGTGCCAGCAGGGTAGCGGGATACGAGCAGTACTTC. This codes for CASRVAGYEQYF.

This clone was observed a few times. This sequence joins TRBV14 and TRBJ2-1; TRBD2 is a possible D gene (6 bases). CDR3 length: 13 residues. The V gene's germline CDR1 is SGHDN and CDR2 FVKESK. The ends were cut back, 3 bases at V and 13 bases at J, with 16 bases in the middle. The CDR3 loop reads CASSQNLGGVQFF. CDR3 nucleotides: TGTGCCAGCAGCCAGAACTTGGGAGGAGTACAGTTCTTC.

The CDR3 region has the DNA TGCGCCAGCAGCCTTGACCCACAGGGTTATGGGGCCAACGTCCTGACTTTC. Encoded protein: CASSLDPQGYGANVLTF. This chain joins TRBV4-1 and TRBJ2-6, with D possibly TRBD1 on 6 matching bases. The V gene's germline CDR1 is MGHRA and CDR2 YSYEKL. The CDR3 extends over 17 amino acids. The V and J ends lost 4 bases and 3 bases respectively, with 16 bases between them.

This clone appeared a single time. J is TRBJ2-7 and V is TRBV7-7; D perhaps matches TRBD2 (5 bases). CDR1 and CDR2 from the germline V gene are SSHAT and FNYEAQ (reference sequence). The ends were cut back, 1 base at V and 3 bases at J, with 13 bases in the middle. CDR3 length: 15 amino acids. CDR3 coding DNA: TGTGCCAGCAGCTTAGGAGGGTCAGGCGGCTACGAGCAGTACTTC. Translation: CASSLGGSGGYEQYF.

In this sample, this clone turned up a few times. The CDR3 nucleotides read TGCGCCAGCGCATCTTGGGGGGGGATTGCCACCGGGGAGCTGTTTTTT. Translated: CASASWGGIATGELFF. This sequence joins TRBV4-3 and TRBJ2-2, with 7 bases matching TRBD2. After removal of 8 bases from V and 4 bases from J, the junction contained 13 bases not matched to a gene. CDR1 and CDR2 (germline): LGHNA, YSLEER. The CDR3 totals 16 residues.

The chain recombines TRBV6-2 or TRBV6-3 with TRBJ2-2; TRBD1 is a possible D gene (5 bases). This CDR3 is built from 13 residues. V was cut by 6 bases and J by 6 bases, with 11 bases left in between. Per germline, CDR1 MNHEY and CDR2 SVGEGT. The CDR3 sequence: CASSLGESGELFF. CDR3 nucleotide sequence: TGTGCCAGCAGCCTAGGGGAATCCGGGGAGCTGTTTTTT.

A single count supports this clone. The rearrangement joins TRBV28 to TRBJ2-7; 8 bases are a match to TRBD2. This CDR3 is 16 amino acids long. The J segment lost 2 bases and the V segment lost 3 bases, leaving 9 bases of the junction unmatched. CDR1 MDHEN and CDR2 SYDVKM come from the germline V gene. The CDR3 reads CASSLGGLASTYEQYF. The DNA of the CDR3 is TGTGCCAGCAGTTTGGGAGGACTAGCTTCCACCTACGAGCAGTACTTC.

This clone was counted a single time. V usage is TRBV27 and J usage is TRBJ1-2; no reliable D call. The CDR3 is 17 amino acids. Trimming took off 0 bases at V and 7 bases at J, with 21 bases between the two ends. CDR1 and CDR2 from the germline V gene are MNHEY and SMNVEV (reference sequence). The CDR3 loop is CASSLSLARQKGRGYTF. Here the CDR3 DNA reads TGTGCCAGCAGTTTATCCCTCGCAAGACAAAAAGGCCGTGGCTACACCTTC.

The chain couples TRBV7-3 to TRBJ2-1; 8 bases line up with TRBD2. Trimming cost V 1 base and J 7 bases; bases outside gene matches: 0. The germline CDR1 and CDR2 sequences are SGHTA and FQGTGA. CDR3 size: 13 residues. The CDR3 DNA sequence: TGTGCCAGCAGCTTAAGCGGGAGGAATGAGCAGTTCTTC. Its protein product is CASSLSGRNEQFF.

V gene TRBV11-2 combines with J gene TRBJ1-6, with D perhaps TRBD1 (6 bases). Trimming removed 3 bases from V and 14 bases from J, with 8 bases in between. The CDR3 is 11 amino acids. Germline V gene sequence: CDR1 SGHAT, CDR2 FQNNGV. The CDR3 region has the DNA TGTGCCAGCAGCTTGAACAGGGCCCTCCACTTT. This gives the protein CASSLNRALHF.